The 3 T cell receptor beta chains below come from one sample, sequenced in a study of identifying expanded T cells in peripheral blood. TCRdb keeps only in-frame clones here, not all; method: immunoSEQ multiplex PCR. The repertoire holds around 56,000 clones, with over 75% as singletons. The material sequenced was blood. The source of these receptors is a person aged 18-70 years in good health.

This clone was seen a handful of times. The chain links TRBV10-1 to TRBJ1-1; tentatively, D is TRBD1 (5 bases). CDR3 length: 16 residues. Trimming removed 5 bases from V and 1 base from J, with 17 bases in between. CDR1 and CDR2 (germline): WNHNN, SYGVQD (reference sequence). The chain's CDR3 is CASSQTTGPSNTEAFF. In DNA, the CDR3 is TGCGCCAGCAGTCAAACCACGGGACCGTCGAACACTGAAGCTTTCTTT.

This rearrangement joins TRBV7-8 to TRBJ1-1; 9 bases fit TRBD1. The germline gives CDR1 SGHVS, CDR2 FQNEAQ. The trim removed 2 bases at V and 0 bases at J, leaving 13 bases unmatched. This CDR3 spans 19 amino acids. This CDR3 reads CASSLYSVGQGLMNTEAFF. In DNA form, the CDR3 reads TGTGCCAGCAGCTTATATTCGGTGGGACAGGGACTCATGAACACTGAAGCTTTCTTT.

The CDR3 DNA follows: TGTGCCAGCAGCCGGACAGGGGACCTACTAGGGACCCAGTACTTC. Its translation is CASSRTGDLLGTQYF. The gene calls are TRBV9 and TRBJ2-5, with TRBD1 matching over 9 bases. Unmatched junction bases numbered 11, after V lost 4 bases and J lost 7 bases. Germline V gene data show CDR1 as SGDLS and CDR2 as YYNGEE. There are 15 residues in the CDR3.